These 4 T cell receptor beta chains came from one sample sequenced in a study of CD8 T cells in ankylosing spondylitis. Overall study findings and caveats: Ankylosing spondylitis blood appeared to be characterized by a TCR beta motif of about eight highly homologous variants.

No antigen is known for these receptors. Each CDR3 protein is one row after TCRdb ran MiXCR on the 5' RACE reads. The sample shows approximately 400,000 distinct CDR3 sequences, under 20% of them seen only once. The sample comprised blood, either unsorted or a sorted T cell fraction (not recorded which). All receptors derive from a male donor with ankylosing spondylitis.

In its sample, this clonotype was seen a few times. CDR3 protein: CASSQGTVAYEQYF. The CDR3 region has the DNA TGTGCCAGCAGCCAAGGAACGGTAGCCTACGAGCAGTACTTC. The chain uses TRBV3-1 and TRBJ2-7, with D unclear. The CDR3 sequence is 14 residues long. The V gene lost 1 base and the J gene lost 2 bases, with 9 bases spanning the gap. Germline V CDR1 and CDR2: LGHDT, YNNKEL (reference sequence).

The V gene is TRBV6-2 or TRBV6-3, the J gene TRBJ2-1; 12 bases are shared with TRBD2. Germline CDR1 and CDR2: MNHEY and SVGEGT. This CDR3 has 18 amino acids. The V segment lost 7 bases and the J segment 2 bases; nucleotides outside the gene matches: 12. The CDR3 sequence: CASKPRGLAGPAYNEQFF. CDR3 DNA sequence: TGTGCCAGCAAGCCTCGGGGACTAGCGGGTCCCGCCTACAATGAGCAGTTCTTC.

Only a few counts were recorded for this clonotype. This chain uses TRBV4-3 with TRBJ2-7; TRBD2 matches at 10 bases. J was trimmed by 10 bases and V by 1 base; bases with no gene match: 4. This CDR3 has 13 amino acids. The germline CDR1 and CDR2 sequences are LGHNA and YSLEER. Here the CDR3 reads CASSQAVAGGQYF. CDR3 sequence (DNA): TGCGCCAGCAGCCAAGCAGTAGCGGGAGGACAGTACTTC.

This clonotype occurred once. The J gene is TRBJ2-3, the V gene TRBV30, with D possibly matching TRBD1 (5 bases). This CDR3 comprises 15 residues. Between the trimmed V and J ends, which lost 3 bases and 0 bases, there was a span of 13 bases. Per the germline V gene, CDR1 is GTSNPN and CDR2 is SVGIG (reference sequence). The CDR3 DNA sequence: TGTGCCTGGAGGAGACAGAGGTCTAGCACAGATACGCAGTATTTT. Encoded protein: CAWRRQRSSTDTQYF.